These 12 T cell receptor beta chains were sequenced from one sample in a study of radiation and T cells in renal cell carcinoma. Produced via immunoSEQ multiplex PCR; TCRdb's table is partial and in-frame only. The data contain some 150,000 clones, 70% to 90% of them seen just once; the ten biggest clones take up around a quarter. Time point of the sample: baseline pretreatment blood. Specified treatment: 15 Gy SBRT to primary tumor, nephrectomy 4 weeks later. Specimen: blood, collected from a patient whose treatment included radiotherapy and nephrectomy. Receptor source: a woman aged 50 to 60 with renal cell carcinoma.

CDR3 region: CASSLRTTNTEAFF. In nucleotides, the CDR3 is TGTGCCAGCAGCTTGCGGACAACGAACACTGAAGCTTTCTTT. This chain connects TRBV7-2 to TRBJ1-1, with D tentatively TRBD1 (5 bases). V dropped 3 bases and J dropped 1 base, with 9 bases sitting between them. This CDR3 has 14 residues. The germline V gene encodes CDR1 SGHTA and CDR2 FQGNSA.

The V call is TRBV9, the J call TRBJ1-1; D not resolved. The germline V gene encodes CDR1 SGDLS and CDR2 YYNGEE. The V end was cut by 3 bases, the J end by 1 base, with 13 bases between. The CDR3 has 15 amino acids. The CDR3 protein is CASSGGAVPNTEAFF. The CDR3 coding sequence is TGTGCCAGCAGCGGCGGCGCGGTACCGAACACTGAAGCTTTCTTT.

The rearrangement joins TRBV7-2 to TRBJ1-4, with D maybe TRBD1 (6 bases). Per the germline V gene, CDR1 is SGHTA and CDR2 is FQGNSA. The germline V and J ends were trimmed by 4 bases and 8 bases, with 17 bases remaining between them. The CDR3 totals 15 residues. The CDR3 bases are TGTGCCAGCAGCTCCAGAGGGAGGGGGAAGGAAAAACTGTTTTTT. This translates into CASSSRGRGKEKLFF.

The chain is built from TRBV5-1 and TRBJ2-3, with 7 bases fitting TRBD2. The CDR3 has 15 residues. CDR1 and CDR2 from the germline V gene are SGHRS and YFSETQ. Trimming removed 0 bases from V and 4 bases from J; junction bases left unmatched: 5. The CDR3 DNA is TGCGCCAGCAGCTTGGCTACGGGAGGTTCAGATACGCAGTATTTT. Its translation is CASSLATGGSDTQYF. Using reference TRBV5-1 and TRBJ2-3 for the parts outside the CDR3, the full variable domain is KAGVTQTPRYLIKTRGQQVTLSCSPISGHRSVSWYQQTPGQGLQFLFEYFSETQRNKGNFPGRFSGRQFSNSRSEMNVSTLELGDSALYLCASSLATGGSDTQYFGPGTRLTVL.

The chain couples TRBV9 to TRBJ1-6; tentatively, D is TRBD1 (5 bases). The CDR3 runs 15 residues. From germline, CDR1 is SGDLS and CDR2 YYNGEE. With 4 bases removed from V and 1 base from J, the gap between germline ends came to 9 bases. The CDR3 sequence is CASSPGGSYNSPLHF. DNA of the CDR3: TGTGCCAGCAGCCCGGGGGGATCCTATAATTCACCCCTCCACTTT.

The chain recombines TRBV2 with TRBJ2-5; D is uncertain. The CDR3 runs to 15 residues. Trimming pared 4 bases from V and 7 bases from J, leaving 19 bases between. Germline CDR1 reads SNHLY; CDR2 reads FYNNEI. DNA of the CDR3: TGTGCCAGCAGTGGTGAGGCTAGGAGAAGTGCGACCCAGTACTTC. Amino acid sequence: CASSGEARRSATQYF.

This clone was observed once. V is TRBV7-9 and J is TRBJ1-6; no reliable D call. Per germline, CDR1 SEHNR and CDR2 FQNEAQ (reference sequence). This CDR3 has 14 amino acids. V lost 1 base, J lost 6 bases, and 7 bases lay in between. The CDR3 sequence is CASSLGVSNSPLHF. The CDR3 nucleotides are TGTGCCAGCAGCTTAGGGGTTTCTAATTCACCCCTCCACTTT. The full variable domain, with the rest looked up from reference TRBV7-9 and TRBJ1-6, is DTGVSQNPRHKITKRGQNVTFRCDPISEHNRLYWYRQTLGQGPEFLTYFQNEAQLEKSRLLSDRFSAERPKGSFSTLEIQRTEQGDSAMYLCASSLGVSNSPLHFGNGTRLTVT.

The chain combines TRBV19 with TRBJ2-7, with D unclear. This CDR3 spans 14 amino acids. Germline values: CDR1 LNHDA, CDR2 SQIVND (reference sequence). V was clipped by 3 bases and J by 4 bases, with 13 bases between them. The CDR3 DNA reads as TGTGCCAGTAGTATCGGAAACGCGATATACGAGCAGTACTTC. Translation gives CASSIGNAIYEQYF. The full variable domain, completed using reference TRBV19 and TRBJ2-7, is DGGITQSPKYLFRKEGQNVTLSCEQNLNHDAMYWYRQDPGQGLRLIYYSQIVNDFQKGDIAEGYSVSREKKESFPLTVTSAQKNPTAFYLCASSIGNAIYEQYFGPGTRLTVT.

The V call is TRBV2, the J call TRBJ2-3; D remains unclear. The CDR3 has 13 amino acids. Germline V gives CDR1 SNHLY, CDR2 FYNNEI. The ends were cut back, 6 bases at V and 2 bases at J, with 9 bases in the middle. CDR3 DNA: TGTGCCAGCAGCTATTACCCCACAGATACGCAGTATTTT. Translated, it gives CASSYYPTDTQYF.

CDR3 loop: CASSYARWENGYTF. CDR3 sequence (DNA): TGTGCCAGCAGCTACGCTCGTTGGGAGAATGGCTACACCTTC. V and J are TRBV7-2 and TRBJ1-2; D unclear. Germline V gene lookup returns CDR1 SGHTA and CDR2 FQGNSA. Between the trimmed V and J ends, which lost 4 bases and 6 bases, there was a span of 15 bases. The CDR3 spans 14 residues.

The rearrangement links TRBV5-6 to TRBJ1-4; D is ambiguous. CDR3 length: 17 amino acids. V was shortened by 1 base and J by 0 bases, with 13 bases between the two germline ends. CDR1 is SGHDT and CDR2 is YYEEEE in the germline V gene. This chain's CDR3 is CASSLWEGIATNEKLFF. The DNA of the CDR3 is TGTGCCAGCAGCTTGTGGGAGGGAATCGCAACTAATGAAAAACTGTTTTTT.

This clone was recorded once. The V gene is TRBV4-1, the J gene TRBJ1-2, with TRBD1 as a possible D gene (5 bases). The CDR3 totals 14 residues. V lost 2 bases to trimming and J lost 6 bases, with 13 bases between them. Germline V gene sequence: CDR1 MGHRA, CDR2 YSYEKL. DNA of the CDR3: TGCGCCAGCAGCCAAAACCGGGACGGAGATGGCTACACCTTC. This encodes CASSQNRDGDGYTF.